This entry describes one T cell receptor (beta chain). Sequencing was performed with immunoSEQ multiplex PCR; in TCRdb, only in-frame clones are kept and a portion is missing. The repertoire consists of just over 150,000 clones, with 80% occurring once and the leading ten covering 0.5% to 0.65%. V was shortened by 1 base and J by 5 bases, with 9 bases between the two germline ends. This CDR3 has 14 residues. The germline gives CDR1 LGHNT, CDR2 FRNRAP. The sample belongs to a study of blood T cell repertoires in COVID-19. The sequence derives from a man aged 55 to 70 with acute or convalescent COVID-19. The chain joins TRBV12-5 to TRBJ1-5; D is uncertain. Specimen: peripheral blood. In DNA form, the CDR3 reads TGTGCTAGTGGTTTGGACCTAGTTTATCAGCCCCAGCATTTT. Translated, it gives CASGLDLVYQPQHF.